Presented here are 3 T cell receptor beta chains from one specimen sequenced in a study of OX40 agonist ivuxolimab in advanced cancers. Measured with immunoSEQ multiplex PCR; TCRdb has only the in-frame clones, and not every one. The sample has 36,000 or so clones, around four fifths seen once. Specimen: CD4+ or CD8+ T cells sorted from blood, collected in a trial of the OX40 agonist ivuxolimab. These receptors were taken from an adult with an advanced solid tumor such as melanoma, head and neck, liver or kidney cancer.

Only one count was recorded for this clone. The chain links TRBV5-5 to TRBJ1-2; 9 positions agree with TRBD1. Trimming removed 1 base from V and 4 bases from J; junction bases left unmatched: 5. CDR1 is SGHKS, CDR2 YYEKEE, per germline (reference sequence). The CDR3 has 15 residues. CDR3 nucleotides: TGTGCCAGCAGCTTGATTCCGGGACAGGGCTATGGCTACACCTTC. As protein: CASSLIPGQGYGYTF. The entire variable domain, with the rest obtained from reference TRBV5-5 and TRBJ1-2, is as follows: DAGVTQSPTHLIKTRGQQVTLRCSPISGHKSVSWYQQVLGQGPQFIFQYYEKEERGRGNFPDRFSARQFPNYSSELNVNALLLGDSALYLCASSLIPGQGYGYTFGSGTRLTVV.

This chain connects TRBV30 to TRBJ2-7, with TRBD2 identical over 10 bases. V gave up 2 bases and J gave up 0 bases; unmatched junction bases: 7. The germline V gene encodes CDR1 GTSNPN and CDR2 SVGIG (reference sequence). The CDR3 sequence is 16 residues long. The CDR3 loop reads CAWSQRLAGASYEQYF. Here the CDR3 DNA reads TGTGCCTGGAGTCAAAGGCTAGCGGGGGCCTCCTACGAGCAGTACTTC.

V usage is TRBV29-1 and J usage is TRBJ2-1; TRBD2 is a possible D gene (6 bases). V lost 1 base to trimming and J lost 0 bases, with 13 bases between them. The CDR3 spans 16 residues. CDR1 is SQVTM and CDR2 is ANQGSEA in the germline V gene. Here the CDR3 DNA reads TGCAGCGTTGAAGTCCTTCGGGAGAGCTCCTACAATGAGCAGTTCTTC. It specifies CSVEVLRESSYNEQFF.